This entry concerns a single TCR beta chain. Its target antigen remains unknown. It has no much larger one-base neighbor in the sample; base qualities were not kept. From the germline V gene, CDR1 is SQVTM and CDR2 is ANQGSEA. Its CDR3 holds 16 amino acids, cysteine through phenylalanine. Only the CDR3 DNA is retained, 48 bases long and in frame from the first base. From V the trimming removes 1 base and from J it removes 4 bases, while the gene matches leave 10 bases of the junction unaccounted for. Donors were healthy HIV-negative adults with no recently reported acute infections or vaccinations. Only Caucasian adults living in Nashville, Tennessee, USA were represented among the donors. CD4+ T cells were enriched through magnetic negative selection, after which naive cells were positively selected on CD45RA and the remaining negative fraction served as the memory subset. Blood was obtained by leukapheresis, after which PBMCs were separated by Ficoll-Histopaque density gradient centrifugation and cryopreserved in liquid nitrogen vapor phase. Purity and quantity of every magnetically sorted T cell population were checked by analytical flow cytometry. Genomic DNA was isolated from every sorted fraction and measured by UV absorbance on a Nanodrop 2000c.

The data belong to a study of shared clonotypes between healthy human individuals (dated by TCRdb to 2018 to 2021). Broadly, across the study: Two women and three men aged 18 to 49 years were included in the cohort. To increase sequencing depth and limit assay-specific biases, TCR repertoire library preparation and sequencing were carried out by different laboratories using diverse techniques. Blood TCR repertoires of a handful of healthy adults were deeply sequenced to estimate repertoire size and the extent of clonotype sharing between individuals. Between about 0.94 and 10 billion PBMCs per donor were obtained by leukapheresis. Per donor, three plates each were used for CD4 naive and CD4 memory, two for CD8 naive, and one for CD8 memory.

Using the deep immunoSEQ assay, TCR CDR3 regions were amplified from genomic DNA by multiplex PCR. For each cell subset, the extracted genomic DNA was distributed evenly across all wells of several immunoSEQ 96-well plates, and each plate served as one replicate. For sorted subsets, each replicate PCR was loaded with approximately 200 ng genomic DNA, equivalent to roughly 30,000 T cell genomes. Purified libraries were quantified with a Qubit 3.0 fluorometer, sized on a Bioanalyzer 2100, and re-quantified with the KAPA Library Quantification kit. Every immunoSEQ 96-well plate was sequenced on a dedicated single-read 150-cycle Illumina NextSeq 550 flow cell. As for the original processing: Because the immunoSEQ output held only junctional sequences and lacked quality scores, the filtering could not match the filtering applied to full-length reads. Sequences were annotated with PyIR, a Python wrapper for IgBLAST v1.9, and V/J genes and CDR3 were assigned using IMGT germline references. Any read was removed if the V/J assignment was weak (E-value above 1e-6), the CDR3 was missing, or the read contained stop codons, out-of-frame junctions, or ambiguous translated residues. V3J clonotypes were defined by identical inferred V gene, J gene, and CDR3 amino acid sequence. The percentage overlap between two repertoires was calculated by dividing the number of shared unique clonotypes by the size of the smaller repertoire. Three approaches were used to assess repertoire richness: RTK rarefaction, the Chao1 estimator, and Recon v2.1 estimates of unobserved clonotypes. Generation probabilities for all TCRbeta clonotypes obtained by the gDNA method from a few donors were computed using OLGA. Not all clones reach the TCRdb copy of this immuneACCESS table, which keeps in-frame sequences only. Checked studies attribute under half of the gap to unresolved V genes and leave the rest unexplained. That table is the source of V, J and clone size, and D and trimming were worked out from the DNA. This sample is represented by roughly 2,500,000 clones; 90% to 95% of them were singletons. Of the sample, approximately 0.37% is held by the ten largest clones.

The paper's findings and limits, for the study overall: Even with the large sequencing depth, rarefaction of the sorted-subset datasets indicated that sequencing was incomplete. Sampling was restricted to blood, and TCR repertoires in tissues likely differ from the TCR repertoires found in blood. Naive subsets generally had larger estimated clonotype richness than memory subsets. The small number of donors limited the genetic and exposure-history diversity represented. Pairwise subsampling indicated that sequencing depth was expected to affect the degree of clonotype sharing among donors. Compared with non-shared clonotypes, the clonotypes found in all four sorted-subset donors had higher generation probabilities. Across four donors, roughly 5% of naive CD4, approximately 3.6% of naive CD8, under 2.5% of memory CD4, and over 0.35% of memory CD8 clonotypes were shared.

Sequences were obtained from naive CD4+ T cells from PBMCs. The sample's cell subset or site label, in plain terms: CD45RA+ positively selected. The TCR sequence derives from a man aged 18 to 29 in good health. Some clones in this sample may be carry-over from other donors' samples. The sequence links TRBV29-1 to TRBJ2-7, with 10 bases in between that match TRBD2. The sequenced DNA: TGCAGCGTTGAAGGTACTCCTAGCGGGAGCCGTTACGAGCAGTACTTC. It encodes CSVEGTPSGSRYEQYF.